The 30 T cell receptor beta chains below come from one sample, sequenced in a study of OX40 agonist ivuxolimab in advanced cancers. Repertoires were generated with immunoSEQ multiplex PCR, while TCRdb's copy carries only in-frame clones and drops some. The sample contains 65,000 to 95,000 clones, around nine tenths of which appear only once. The sample consisted of CD4+ or CD8+ T cells sorted from blood, taken in a trial of the OX40 agonist ivuxolimab. The origin of the receptors is an adult with an advanced solid tumor such as melanoma, head and neck, liver or kidney cancer.

The rearrangement links TRBV6-1 to TRBJ1-3, with D uncertain. Germline CDR1 reads MNHNS; CDR2 reads SASEGT. The CDR3 consists of 14 residues. The germline V and J ends were trimmed by 2 bases and 2 bases, with 7 bases remaining between them. CDR3 DNA: TGTGCCAGCAGTGAAAAGTCAGCTGGAAACACCATATATTTT. Protein sequence: CASSEKSAGNTIYF.

The chain links TRBV18 to TRBJ2-3, with 8 bases lining up with TRBD2. With 8 bases clipped from V and 7 bases from J, the junction kept 14 bases outside the gene matches. Germline CDR1 and CDR2: KGHSH and LQKENI. This CDR3 region has 15 residues. CDR3 coding DNA: TGTGCCAGCCCAAACGGGTCGGGGGGGGCCAATACGCAGTATTTT. This codes for CASPNGSGGANTQYF. Filled out from reference TRBV18 and TRBJ2-3, the complete variable domain reads NAGVMQNPRHLVRRRGQEARLRCSPMKGHSHVYWYRQLPEEGLKFMVYLQKENIIDESGMPKERFSAEFPKEGPSILRIQQVVRGDSAAYFCASPNGSGGANTQYFGPGTRLTVL.

In its sample, this clone was seen once. The J gene is TRBJ2-5, the V gene TRBV4-3, with 9 positions matching TRBD1. CDR1 LGHNA and CDR2 YSLEER come from the germline V gene. V lost 3 bases to trimming and J lost 4 bases; unmatched junction nucleotides: 9. The length of the CDR3 is 16 residues. The CDR3 loop is CASSQNRDRAIETQYF. CDR3 sequence (DNA): TGCGCCAGCAGCCAGAACCGGGACAGGGCCATAGAGACCCAGTACTTC.

As regards this clone: At the DNA level, this CDR3 is encoded by other sequences in the same sample as well. The chain is built from TRBV7-2 and TRBJ2-2, with D hard to call. Trimming left V 1 base short and J 0 bases short, with 3 bases between. Germline-derived CDR1 and CDR2 are SGHTA and FQGNSA. The CDR3 length is 14 residues. The CDR3 sequence is CASSLDPNTGELFF. CDR3 DNA: TGTGCCAGCAGCTTAGATCCGAACACCGGGGAGCTGTTTTTT.

This rearrangement joins TRBV2 to TRBJ2-6, with a weak D call TRBD1 (5 bases). The CDR3 has 16 residues. Trimming took 7 bases from V and 0 from J, leaving 13 bases between them. CDR1 and CDR2 (germline): SNHLY, FYNNEI. CDR3 in DNA: TGTGCCAGCAAGGGGTCGCTGCCCTCTGGGGCCAACGTCCTGACTTTC. Translation: CASKGSLPSGANVLTF.

The J gene is TRBJ2-7, the V gene TRBV2; tentatively, D is TRBD2 (6 bases). Deletions cut 1 base from V and 0 bases from J, with 25 bases between. The V gene's germline CDR1 is SNHLY and CDR2 FYNNEI. This CDR3 spans 20 amino acids. In nucleotides, the CDR3 is TGTGCCAGCAGTGAAGGACGAGGACTAATCAGGCCGCCCAGCTCCTACGAGCAGTACTTC. Its translation is CASSEGRGLIRPPSSYEQYF.

The gene calls are TRBV11-2 and TRBJ1-4; D unresolved. V shed 2 bases and J shed 3 bases, with 13 bases lying between them. This CDR3 has 16 residues. The germline CDR1 and CDR2 sequences are SGHAT and FQNNGV. CDR3 nucleotides: TGTGCCAGCAGCTTACAGGTTGGAGCGGCTAATGAAAAACTGTTTTTT. This codes for CASSLQVGAANEKLFF.

V usage is TRBV19 and J usage is TRBJ2-7; D may be TRBD2 (5 bases). The CDR3 contains 15 residues. V shed 1 base and J shed 6 bases, with 16 bases lying between them. Germline V gives CDR1 LNHDA, CDR2 SQIVND (reference sequence). The CDR3 loop reads CASSIAGLSLSEQYF. CDR3 sequence (DNA): TGTGCCAGTAGTATAGCGGGGTTGAGTCTCAGCGAGCAGTACTTC.

The chain couples TRBV30 to TRBJ2-1, with no clear D. Germline V gives CDR1 GTSNPN, CDR2 SVGIG (reference sequence). The V end was cut by 3 bases, the J end by 8 bases, with 14 bases between. The CDR3 is made up of 13 amino acids. CDR3 residues: CAWRSAVGDEQFF. The CDR3 DNA reads TGTGCCTGGAGATCCGCTGTGGGCGATGAGCAGTTCTTC.

The chain is built from TRBV11-3 and TRBJ2-1; no definite D call. The CDR3 loop spans 13 amino acids. V dropped 1 base and J dropped 10 bases, with 11 bases sitting between them. Germline V CDR1 and CDR2: SGHNT, YENEEA. This CDR3 is CASSLGPDWEQFF. In nucleotides, the CDR3 is TGTGCCAGCAGCTTAGGTCCGGATTGGGAGCAGTTCTTC.

The V call is TRBV27, the J call TRBJ1-2; perhaps TRBD1 as D (6 bases). V was clipped by 5 bases and J by 0 bases, with 25 bases between them. There are 19 residues in the CDR3. Germline-derived CDR1 and CDR2 are MNHEY and SMNVEV (reference sequence). The CDR3 nucleotides read TGTGCCAGCAGTCAGAGATACGCGAGGGGGATCGAAGCTAACTATGGCTACACCTTC. Amino acids: CASSQRYARGIEANYGYTF.

V and J are TRBV7-9 and TRBJ2-5; the D gene could be TRBD1 or TRBD2 (7 bases each). This CDR3 is built from 18 residues. Germline V gene sequence: CDR1 SEHNR, CDR2 FQNEAQ (reference sequence). The V gene lost 4 bases and the J gene lost 5 bases, with 26 bases spanning the gap. The CDR3, as DNA: TGTGCCAGCAGCTCGTTAGAGGGGCGACAGGGAGCGGGGGAGACCCAGTACTTC. It encodes CASSSLEGRQGAGETQYF.

The chain has TRBV5-1 and TRBJ2-3, with 8 bases aligning to TRBD2. Losses at the gene ends were 1 base for V and 1 base for J; bases not matched to a gene: 5. This CDR3 contains 16 residues. From germline, CDR1 is SGHRS and CDR2 YFSETQ. CDR3: CASSLQPTSGTDTQYF. CDR3 nucleotide sequence: TGCGCCAGCAGCTTGCAGCCGACTAGCGGCACAGATACGCAGTATTTT.

The chain combines TRBV5-5 with TRBJ2-7, with 14 nucleotides matching TRBD2. Germline values: CDR1 SGHKS, CDR2 YYEKEE (reference sequence). V trimming: 0 bases; J trimming: 6 bases; junction bases outside the gene matches: 5. The CDR3 totals 16 residues. The CDR3 region is CASSLGPGLAGVEQYF. CDR3 in DNA: TGTGCCAGCAGCTTGGGGCCGGGACTAGCGGGAGTCGAGCAGTACTTC.

This clone came up once. V usage is TRBV28 and J usage is TRBJ2-1, with D perhaps TRBD2 (6 bases). This CDR3 comprises 15 residues. Germline V gene sequence: CDR1 MDHEN, CDR2 SYDVKM. V lost 5 bases to trimming and J lost 6 bases, with 17 bases between them. The CDR3 DNA is TGTGCCAGCAGTCCCCTAGGTGGAGGGAGCAATGAGCAGTTCTTC. Protein: CASSPLGGGSNEQFF.

This clone was observed once. Other DNA sequences from this sample encode an identical CDR3 as well. The rearrangement links TRBV15 to TRBJ2-7; maybe TRBD1 (5 bases). Germline V gene data show CDR1 as LNHNV and CDR2 as YYDKDF (reference sequence). This CDR3 spans 15 amino acids. V was trimmed by 1 base and J by 0 bases, leaving 10 bases between them. DNA of the CDR3: TGTGCCACCAGCAGAGGTCAGGGTAGCTCCTACGAGCAGTACTTC. This sequence encodes CATSRGQGSSYEQYF.

This sequence joins TRBV11-3 and TRBJ2-1, with D hard to call. Germline V gene data show CDR1 as SGHNT and CDR2 as YENEEA. V lost 4 bases to trimming and J lost 0 bases, with 7 bases between them. The CDR3 has 14 amino acids. CDR3: CASSSASSYNEQFF. The CDR3 DNA reads as TGTGCCAGCAGCTCCGCTTCCTCCTACAATGAGCAGTTCTTC.

The CDR3 coding sequence is TGTGCCAGCTCACTCCTCGCTCAGGGGGCATCCTCTGGCACAGATACGCAGTATTTT. Its protein product is CASSLLAQGASSGTDTQYF. The rearrangement links TRBV18 to TRBJ2-3, with 8 positions matching TRBD1. The CDR3 runs 19 residues. Trimming took 4 bases from V and 1 from J; bases not matched to a gene: 16. CDR1 and CDR2 from the germline V gene are KGHSH and LQKENI.

The chain links TRBV14 to TRBJ1-1, with D unclear. The germline V gene encodes CDR1 SGHDN and CDR2 FVKESK. V lost 0 bases, J lost 4 bases, and 12 bases lay in between. The CDR3 length is 15 residues. The CDR3 DNA sequence: TGTGCCAGCAGCCAAGACCCCGGGTACGGCACTGAAGCTTTCTTT. It yields the protein CASSQDPGYGTEAFF.

The chain couples TRBV7-6 to TRBJ1-5; D is perhaps TRBD1 (5 bases). Germline V gene lookup returns CDR1 SGHVS and CDR2 FNYEAQ. The V gene lost 2 bases and the J gene lost 9 bases, with 8 bases spanning the gap. This CDR3 contains 12 residues. This CDR3 is CASSLSGGPQHF. DNA for the CDR3: TGTGCCAGCAGCTTATCCGGGGGGCCCCAGCATTTT.

This clone was recorded only once. Different DNA sequences within this sample yield the same CDR3. This chain uses TRBV18 with TRBJ2-5; the D gene is possibly TRBD1 (6 bases). Trimming removed 4 bases from V and 2 bases from J, with 8 bases in between. There are 13 residues in the CDR3. The V gene's germline CDR1 is KGHSH and CDR2 LQKENI. CDR3 in amino acids: CASSQDRQETQYF. In DNA, the CDR3 is TGTGCCAGCTCACAGGACAGACAAGAGACCCAGTACTTC.

This chain uses TRBV2 with TRBJ2-1; TRBD1 matches 8 bases. V lost 5 bases to trimming and J lost 6 bases; unmatched junction nucleotides: 6. The germline gives CDR1 SNHLY, CDR2 FYNNEI. CDR3 size: 14 residues. The DNA of the CDR3 is TGTGCCAGCAGTTGGACAGGGTCGGGCAATGAGCAGTTCTTC. The encoded protein is CASSWTGSGNEQFF.

A remark on this clone: The junction and the germline gene differ at one end; a read error may be behind it. J is TRBJ2-3 and V is TRBV9; 9 positions match TRBD2. The CDR3 is made up of 15 amino acids. Germline loops: CDR1 SGDLS, CDR2 YYNGEE. CDR3 in amino acids: CASNVGTSSTDTQYF. CDR3 nucleotides: TGTGCCAGCAACGTAGGGACTAGCAGCACAGATACGCAGTATTTT.

The chain joins TRBV2 to TRBJ2-1; TRBD2 matches 8 bases. The V segment lost 7 bases and the J segment 3 bases; nucleotides outside the gene matches: 5. CDR3 length: 14 amino acids. The germline gives CDR1 SNHLY, CDR2 FYNNEI. CDR3 DNA: TGTGCCAGCATGTTAGCGGGGAACTACAATGAGCAGTTCTTC. This encodes CASMLAGNYNEQFF. The full variable domain, with the rest looked up from reference TRBV2 and TRBJ2-1, is EPEVTQTPSHQVTQMGQEVILRCVPISNHLYFYWYRQILGQKVEFLVSFYNNEISEKSEIFDDQFSVERPDGSNFTLKIRSTKLEDSAMYFCASMLAGNYNEQFFGPGTRLTVL.

The sample holds one count of this clone. The rearrangement joins TRBV15 to TRBJ2-1; tentative D call: TRBD2 (6 bases). The CDR3 totals 15 residues. V was pared by 0 bases and J by 5 bases, with 11 bases between. Germline V gene data show CDR1 as LNHNV and CDR2 as YYDKDF (reference sequence). The CDR3 nucleotides read TGTGCCACCAGCAGAGATGTCGGGAGCCACAATGAGCAGTTCTTC. As protein: CATSRDVGSHNEQFF. Filled out from reference TRBV15 and TRBJ2-1, the complete variable domain reads DAMVIQNPRYQVTQFGKPVTLSCSQTLNHNVMYWYQQKSSQAPKLLFHYYDKDFNNEADTPDNFQSRRPNTSFCFLDIRSPGLGDTAMYLCATSRDVGSHNEQFFGPGTRLTVL.

V gene TRBV6-5 combines with J gene TRBJ1-1; the D gene is possibly TRBD1 (6 bases). Germline values: CDR1 MNHEY, CDR2 SVGAGI. V shed 0 bases and J shed 4 bases, with 9 bases lying between them. CDR3 length equals 14 residues. Written as DNA, the CDR3 is TGTGCCAGCAGTTACTCGGACAGAAGCACTGAAGCTTTCTTT. Its translation: CASSYSDRSTEAFF.

This sequence joins TRBV4-1 and TRBJ2-5; possibly TRBD1 or TRBD2 for D (6 bases each). CDR1 and CDR2 from the germline V gene are MGHRA and YSYEKL. V lost 0 bases and J 7 bases, leaving 15 bases between the germline ends. The CDR3 consists of 15 residues. The CDR3 region is CASSQDIGGWGTQYF. The CDR3 bases are TGCGCCAGCAGCCAAGATATCGGGGGCTGGGGGACCCAGTACTTC.

The genes are TRBV29-1 and TRBJ1-1; 7 bases are a match to TRBD1. With V trimmed by 7 bases and J by 4 bases, 9 bases remained unmatched. Germline V gene sequence: CDR1 SQVTM, CDR2 ANQGSEA. The CDR3 runs to 13 residues. For the CDR3, the DNA is TGCAGCGGACAGGGTTCCTGGGGCACTGAAGCTTTCTTT. Translating gives CSGQGSWGTEAFF.

The chain employs TRBV19 and TRBJ2-2; 8 positions agree with TRBD2. Germline-derived CDR1 and CDR2 are LNHDA and SQIVND (reference sequence). The CDR3 sequence is 16 residues long. Trimming removed 3 bases from V and 4 bases from J; junction bases left unmatched: 7. The CDR3, as DNA: TGTGCCAGTAGTATGCCCAGCGGGAGTGGCACCGGGGAGCTGTTTTTT. Encoded protein: CASSMPSGSGTGELFF.

This chain links TRBV7-9 with TRBJ1-1; D is undetermined. Trimming left V 1 base short and J 0 bases short, with 12 bases between. This CDR3 spans 16 amino acids. Germline CDR1 is SEHNR and CDR2 is FQNEAQ (reference sequence). CDR3 residues: CASSLDGTYMNTEAFF. CDR3 nucleotides: TGTGCCAGCAGCTTAGATGGCACCTATATGAACACTGAAGCTTTCTTT.